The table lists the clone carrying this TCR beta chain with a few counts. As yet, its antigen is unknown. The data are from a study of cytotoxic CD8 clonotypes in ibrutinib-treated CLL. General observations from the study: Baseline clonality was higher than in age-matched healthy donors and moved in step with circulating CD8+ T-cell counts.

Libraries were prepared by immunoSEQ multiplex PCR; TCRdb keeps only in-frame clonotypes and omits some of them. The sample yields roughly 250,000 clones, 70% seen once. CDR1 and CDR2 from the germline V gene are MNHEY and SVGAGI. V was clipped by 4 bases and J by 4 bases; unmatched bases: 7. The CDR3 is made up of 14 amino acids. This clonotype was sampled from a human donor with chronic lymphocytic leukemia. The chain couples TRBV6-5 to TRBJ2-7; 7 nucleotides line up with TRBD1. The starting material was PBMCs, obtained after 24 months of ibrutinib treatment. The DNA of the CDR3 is TGTGCCAGCAGTTCCCCGGGACAGAAATACGAGCAGTACTTC. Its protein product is CASSSPGQKYEQYF.